In its sample, the clone carrying this T cell receptor (beta chain) was seen a few times. Its antigen is as yet unknown. A much larger clone differs by one base, so this may be a read error. The data are from a study of blood T cells in healthy people across ages. The wider study: The template switching approach captured approximately one barcoded beta molecule for every two T cells.

The CDR3 totals 13 residues. Looked up from germline, CDR1 is KGHDR and CDR2 is SFDVKD. Through a sample-barcoded 5' primer and a J-beta primer mix, a second PCR was run for about 7 to 12 cycles. Paired-end reads containing CDR3 totaled no fewer than 2.5 million for each sample. TCRdb re-derived calls from the 5' RACE reads in MiXCR, one entry per CDR3 protein. Of roughly 640,000 distinct CDR3 sequences in the sample, about 30% are singletons; the top ten hold approximately 15%. Notes on the study in general: The fall in TCR beta diversity per million T cells was roughly linear with age.

Roughly 10 milliliters of peripheral blood were drawn from each donor into EDTA-treated tubes. This TCR was recovered from a woman older than 75 in good health. Input material: blood. The chain joins TRBV24-1 to TRBJ2-1; no definite D call. The DNA end favors TRBJ2-7, so the J call may be wrong. The CDR3: CATSTETYNEQYF. In DNA, the CDR3 is TGTGCCACCAGTACCGAGACTTACAATGAGCAGTACTTC.